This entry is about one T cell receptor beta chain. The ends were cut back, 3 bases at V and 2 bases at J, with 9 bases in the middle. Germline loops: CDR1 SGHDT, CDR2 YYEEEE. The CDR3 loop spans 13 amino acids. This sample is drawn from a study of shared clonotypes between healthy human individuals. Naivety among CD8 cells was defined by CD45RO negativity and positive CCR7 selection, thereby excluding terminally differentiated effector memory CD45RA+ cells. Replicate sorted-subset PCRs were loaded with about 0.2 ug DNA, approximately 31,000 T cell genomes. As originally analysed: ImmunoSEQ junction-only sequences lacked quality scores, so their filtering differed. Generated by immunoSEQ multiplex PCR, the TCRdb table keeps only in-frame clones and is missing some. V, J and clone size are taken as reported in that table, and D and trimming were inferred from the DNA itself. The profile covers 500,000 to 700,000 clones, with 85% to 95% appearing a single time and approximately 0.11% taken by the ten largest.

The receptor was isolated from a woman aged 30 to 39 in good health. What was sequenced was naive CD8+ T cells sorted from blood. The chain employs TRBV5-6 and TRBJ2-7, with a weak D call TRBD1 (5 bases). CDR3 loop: CASSSDRPYEQYF. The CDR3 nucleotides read TGTGCCAGCAGCTCTGACAGACCCTACGAGCAGTACTTC.